This TCR beta chain originates from a study of T-cell memory formation after mild COVID-19. This CDR3 spans 16 amino acids. V was clipped by 0 bases and J by 7 bases; unmatched bases: 3. Germline values: CDR1 LGHNA, CDR2 YSLEER. This clonotype appeared many times. 5'RACE, which relied on constant-segment primers, yielded TCR alpha and TCR beta cDNA libraries carrying sample barcodes and UMIs. TCRdb re-analysed the 5' RACE reads in MiXCR, keeping a single row per CDR3 protein. This sample has hundreds of thousands of distinct CDR3 sequences, with over 15% found just once. The sequence came from an adult woman who had mild COVID-19 (a few samples of this study predate the infection). Cell type and time point are not known. Sample: PBMCs or a T cell subset sorted from them (not recorded which). This chain uses TRBV4-3 with TRBJ2-3, with 14 nucleotides matching TRBD2. The CDR3 protein is CASSQEGTSGSNTQYF. CDR3 DNA: TGCGCCAGCAGCCAAGAAGGGACTAGCGGGAGCAATACGCAGTATTTT.